Sequencing of this T cell receptor (beta chain) was carried out in a study of blood T cell repertoires in COVID-19 (dated by TCRdb to 2020 to 2022). About the full investigation: The collaborator samples originated in the United States, Italy and Spain and spanned the acute and convalescent phases of COVID-19. The repertoires were released in a freely available public database meant as a resource for research on the immune response to SARS-CoV-2. Where available, HLA class I and class II types were obtained from metadata supplied by the sample provider rather than from assay-based typing. The material from the prospective study consisted of cDNA or gDNA derived from T cells, B-cell-depleted T cells, or PBMCs. Sample metadata almost always included a de-identified subject ID, COVID-19 status, age in years and sex. Subjects who had been exposed to COVID-19, were actively infected with it, or had recovered from it provided the deeply sampled blood TCRbeta repertoires that made up the dataset. Samples were obtained from the ongoing ImmuneRACE study (first 160 participants) and from approximately 1,200 subjects provided by 6 global collaborators.

TCRbeta CDR3 regions were amplified from genomic DNA using the immunoSEQ Assay, a bias-controlled multiplex PCR. In the source study's methods: Within the assay, amplification of reference gene primers was used to estimate how many nucleated cells each sample contained. Sequence reads were collapsed and filtered to measure the absolute abundance of every unique TCRbeta CDR3 rearrangement. For each sample, productive Simpson clonality was calculated by taking the square root of Simpson's diversity index across productive rearrangements. As stored in TCRdb, this immuneACCESS dataset retains in-frame rearrangements with V and J assigned. A fraction of the clones does not appear; measured against another copy, unresolved V genes explain less than half of the discrepancy, and the remainder lacks a known reason. Clone size and the V and J calls come from that table; the DNA yielded D and trimming. This sample gives roughly 140,000 clones in total; around 83% of them show up just once. The ten largest clones represent more than 5.5% of the sample.

Whole blood was collected in K2EDTA tubes by collaborating institutions according to the institutions' own protocols. Collaborator samples were shipped for TCRbeta analysis as frozen whole blood, isolated PBMCs, or DNA extracted from either sample type. Remarks on this clone: There is no known antigen for this receptor. Base qualities are not provided; no much larger clone lies one nucleotide away.

General findings and caveats noted by the study authors: The amount of clinical and demographic metadata varied by source and participant and was provided uncurated.

The sequence was obtained from a woman between 50 and 59 years old in a cohort sampled during active or convalescent COVID-19. Material: peripheral blood.

Read as DNA, the sequence is TGCGCCAGCAGCATGGGACAGGGAGAACACACTGAAGCTTTCTTT. It encodes CASSMGQGEHTEAFF. This chain joins TRBV5-1 to TRBJ1-1; 9 central nucleotides agree with TRBD1. V and J are trimmed by 4 bases and 3 bases, and the gene matches miss 7 bases of the junction. The cysteine opens and the phenylalanine closes a CDR3 of 15 amino acids. This entry keeps only the CDR3 DNA: 45 bases, framed from base 1. Reading the germline V gene gives CDR1 SGHRS and CDR2 YFSETQ.